These 30 T cell receptor beta chains were sequenced from one sample in a study of PD-1 blockade in mismatch repair-deficient tumors. Produced via immunoSEQ multiplex PCR; TCRdb's table is partial and in-frame only. Counted here are under 50,000 clones, about four fifths occurring once; the ten biggest clones make up over 20%. This sample comprised peripheral blood, obtained 4 weeks after starting pembrolizumab. Source of these receptors: an adult with mismatch repair-deficient cancer.

The chain employs TRBV4-2 and TRBJ2-5; D is ambiguous. The CDR3 totals 13 residues. V gave up 1 base and J gave up 2 bases, with 5 bases separating them. The germline V gene has CDR1 LGHNA and CDR2 YNFKEQ. The DNA of the CDR3 is TGTGCCAGCAGCCAAGTTCAGCAAGAGACCCAGTACTTC. As protein: CASSQVQQETQYF.

V usage is TRBV18 and J usage is TRBJ2-7; tentative D call: TRBD2 (5 bases). Germline CDR1 reads KGHSH; CDR2 reads LQKENI. V gave up 4 bases and J gave up 6 bases, with 13 bases separating them. The CDR3 contains 13 residues. CDR3 DNA: TGTGCCAGCTCACTCCAGGAGAGGGCCGAGCAGTACTTC. Translating it yields CASSLQERAEQYF.

V usage is TRBV6-1 and J usage is TRBJ2-1; 11 positions agree with TRBD1. This CDR3 contains 16 residues. The trim removed 3 bases at V and 6 bases at J, leaving 7 bases unmatched. Germline CDR1 MNHNS, CDR2 SASEGT. The DNA of the CDR3 is TGTGCCAGCAGTGACCGAATCGGGACAGGGGGCAATGAGCAGTTCTTC. Translation: CASSDRIGTGGNEQFF.

The chain uses TRBV6-5 and TRBJ1-2; D call uncertain. This CDR3 region has 13 residues. The germline CDR1 and CDR2 sequences are MNHEY and SVGAGI. V was clipped by 6 bases and J by 3 bases, with 11 bases between them. CDR3: CASSYTRYYGYTF. In DNA, the CDR3 is TGTGCCAGCAGCTACACACGCTACTATGGCTACACCTTC.

This clone was detected once. V is TRBV7-3 and J is TRBJ2-3; the match to TRBD2 covers 15 bases. The CDR3 totals 17 residues. Unmatched junction bases numbered 7, after V lost 5 bases and J lost 4 bases. Germline values: CDR1 SGHTA, CDR2 FQGTGA. The chain's CDR3 is CASSRGTSGRIADTQYF. The DNA for the CDR3 is TGTGCCAGCAGCCGGGGGACTAGCGGGAGGATCGCAGATACGCAGTATTTT.

The chain joins TRBV4-2 to TRBJ1-2, with 10 bases that match TRBD1. The CDR3 has 13 amino acids. The J segment lost 8 bases and the V segment lost 0 bases, leaving 0 bases of the junction unmatched. Germline CDR1 reads LGHNA; CDR2 reads YNFKEQ. The CDR3 is CASSQETGGGYTF. For the CDR3, the DNA is TGTGCCAGCAGCCAAGAGACAGGGGGCGGCTACACCTTC.

The rearrangement links TRBV5-1 to TRBJ2-1; perhaps TRBD1 as D (6 bases). Germline assignment: CDR1 SGHRS and CDR2 YFSETQ. The CDR3 sequence is 16 residues long. Trimming removed 4 bases at V and 8 bases at J, with 22 bases between. For the CDR3, the DNA is TGCGCCAGCAGCGTGGGTCAGGGGCGTTCTTTGTATGAGCAGTTCTTC. It yields the protein CASSVGQGRSLYEQFF.

The rearrangement links TRBV4-1 to TRBJ2-4; D is undetermined. V was cut by 3 bases and J by 1 base, with 4 bases left in between. This CDR3 is built from 13 residues. The germline CDR1 and CDR2 sequences are MGHRA and YSYEKL. The CDR3 sequence: CASSHFAKNIQYF. CDR3 sequence (DNA): TGCGCCAGCAGCCATTTTGCCAAAAACATTCAGTACTTC.

This clone is medium-sized by share. The chain combines TRBV6-1 with TRBJ1-2; no firm D call. Germline CDR1 MNHNS, CDR2 SASEGT. CDR3 length: 16 residues. With 0 bases removed from V and 6 bases from J, the gap between germline ends came to 17 bases. This CDR3 is CASSEAPTAQPDGYTF. The CDR3 bases are TGTGCCAGCAGTGAAGCCCCTACCGCACAGCCGGATGGCTACACCTTC.

There are a few counts of this clone. The chain joins TRBV4-3 to TRBJ2-1; 10 bases are shared with TRBD1. Germline-derived CDR1 and CDR2 are LGHNA and YSLEER. This CDR3 region has 15 residues. The V gene end was trimmed by 1 base and the J gene end by 3 bases; junction bases not matched to a gene: 0. The CDR3 DNA reads TGCGCCAGCAGCCAAGGGACAGGGGGCTACAATGAGCAGTTCTTC. Its translation is CASSQGTGGYNEQFF.

The chain combines TRBV2 with TRBJ1-5; D remains ambiguous. Trimming cost V 3 bases and J 0 bases, with 9 bases left between them. This CDR3 has 15 amino acids. From germline, CDR1 is SNHLY and CDR2 FYNNEI. The CDR3 loop is CASSDITDSNQPQHF. CDR3 DNA sequence: TGTGCCAGCAGTGATATAACTGATAGCAATCAGCCCCAGCATTTT.

The V and J genes are TRBV15 and TRBJ2-4; TRBD2 aligns across 10 bases. The CDR3 runs 16 residues. The germline gives CDR1 LNHNV, CDR2 YYDKDF (reference sequence). J lost 6 bases, V lost 8 bases, and 13 bases had no gene match. The DNA for the CDR3 is TGTGCCACCGGTCGGGCTATAGCGGGAGGTCCAAACATTCAGTACTTC. Protein: CATGRAIAGGPNIQYF.

This clone is medium-sized within its sample. CDR3 coding DNA: TGTGCCAGCAGTGCGGGAGGGCCCAATGAGCAGTTCTTC. This codes for CASSAGGPNEQFF. The rearrangement uses TRBV6-4 and TRBJ2-1; 8 bases align to TRBD2. The CDR3 has 13 residues. Per germline, CDR1 MRHNA and CDR2 SNTAGT. Trimming at V came to 4 bases and at J to 6 bases, leaving 2 bases not matched to a gene.

The chain carries TRBV29-1 and TRBJ2-7; the match to TRBD1 covers 7 bases. J was trimmed by 1 base and V by 4 bases; bases with no gene match: 4. The V gene's germline CDR1 is SQVTM and CDR2 ANQGSEA. CDR3 length equals 13 residues. For the CDR3, the DNA is TGCAGCGTTGGGAAGGGGGCGTCCTACGAGCAGTACTTC. This encodes CSVGKGASYEQYF.

The CDR3 protein is CASSFRQVDIQYF. As DNA, the CDR3 is TGTGCCAGCAGCTTCCGACAGGTGGACATTCAGTACTTC. The gene calls are TRBV9 and TRBJ2-4, with D possibly TRBD1 on 6 matching bases. Germline lookup yields CDR1 SGDLS and CDR2 YYNGEE. V gave up 4 bases and J gave up 8 bases, with 13 bases separating them. The CDR3 is 13 residues long.

This chain links TRBV29-1 with TRBJ2-5, with 7 bases that match TRBD1. The V gene's germline CDR1 is SQVTM and CDR2 ANQGSEA. The CDR3 runs to 12 residues. The V segment lost 8 bases and the J segment 5 bases; nucleotides outside the gene matches: 8. CDR3 nucleotides: TGCAGCTTCTTCAGACAGGGTGAGACCCAGTACTTC. Amino acid sequence: CSFFRQGETQYF. Combining the CDR3 with reference TRBV29-1 and TRBJ2-5 gives the whole variable domain SAVISQKPSRDICQRGTSLTIQCQVDSQVTMMFWYRQQPGQSLTLIATANQGSEATYESGFVIDKFPISRPNLTFSTLTVSNMSPEDSSIYLCSFFRQGETQYFGPGTRLLVL.

This chain uses TRBV10-2 with TRBJ2-3, with TRBD1 matching 12 bases. The V and J ends lost 5 bases and 1 base, in that order; junction bases with no gene match: 4. CDR1 WSHSY and CDR2 SAAADI come from the germline V gene. The length of the CDR3 is 16 residues. The CDR3 bases are TGCGCCAGCAGTAGGGGACAGGGGGCCCGCACAGATACGCAGTATTTT. It codes for CASSRGQGARTDTQYF.

The genes are TRBV18 and TRBJ2-3; D is undetermined. The germline V gene encodes CDR1 KGHSH and CDR2 LQKENI. CDR3 length: 17 amino acids. Trimming pared 3 bases from V and 0 bases from J, leaving 16 bases between. The CDR3 region is CASSPFTGHPSTDTQYF. CDR3 nucleotides: TGTGCCAGCTCACCGTTCACCGGGCATCCTAGCACAGATACGCAGTATTTT.

V gene TRBV5-4 combines with J gene TRBJ1-2; 9 bases align to TRBD1. V trimming: 2 bases; J trimming: 6 bases; junction bases outside the gene matches: 8. This CDR3 has 15 amino acids. Germline CDR1 is SGHNT and CDR2 is YYREEE (reference sequence). CDR3 sequence reads: CASSFDRGFSHGYTF. DNA for the CDR3: TGTGCCAGCAGCTTCGACAGGGGGTTTTCTCATGGCTACACCTTC. Supplemented by reference TRBV5-4 and TRBJ1-2, the full variable domain reads ETGVTQSPTHLIKTRGQQVTLRCSSQSGHNTVSWYQQALGQGPQFIFQYYREEENGRGNFPPRFSGLQFPNYSSELNVNALELDDSALYLCASSFDRGFSHGYTFGSGTRLTVV.

The chain employs TRBV19 and TRBJ2-2, with a possible D match to TRBD2 (6 bases). The V and J ends lost 5 bases and 6 bases respectively, with 19 bases between them. The length of the CDR3 is 16 residues. The germline V gene encodes CDR1 LNHDA and CDR2 SQIVND (reference sequence). The CDR3, as DNA: TGTGCCAGTAGTGAAAGAAGCGGGCGCCGGGCCGGGGAGCTGTTTTTT. This sequence encodes CASSERSGRRAGELFF.

The chain recombines TRBV11-3 with TRBJ2-1, with D hard to call. The germline CDR1 and CDR2 sequences are SGHNT and YENEEA. The CDR3 runs 11 residues. V lost 0 bases to trimming and J lost 10 bases, with 4 bases between them. The CDR3 protein is CASSLDEEQFF. The CDR3 nucleotides read TGTGCCAGCAGCTTAGACGAGGAGCAGTTCTTC.

This chain connects TRBV6-4 to TRBJ2-1, with 10 positions matching TRBD2. CDR1 MRHNA and CDR2 SNTAGT come from the germline V gene. The CDR3 sequence is 15 residues long. The V segment lost 3 bases and the J segment 6 bases; nucleotides outside the gene matches: 5. The CDR3 coding sequence is TGTGCCAGCAGTGAATCTAGCGGGAGTCCCAATGAGCAGTTCTTC. Translated, it gives CASSESSGSPNEQFF.

The rearrangement links TRBV6-4 to TRBJ1-4; unclear D gene. V lost 4 bases and J lost 8, with 14 bases in between. The CDR3 is 14 amino acids. Germline loops: CDR1 MRHNA, CDR2 SNTAGT. CDR3 loop: CASSGADPIEKLFF. Written as DNA, the CDR3 is TGTGCCAGCAGTGGGGCAGATCCCATCGAAAAACTGTTTTTT.

V usage is TRBV19 and J usage is TRBJ2-7; D may correspond to TRBD1 or TRBD2 (5 bases each). V was pared by 5 bases and J by 2 bases, with 13 bases between. Germline V lookup: CDR1 LNHDA, CDR2 SQIVND (reference sequence). The CDR3 runs 14 residues. Here the CDR3 DNA reads TGTGCCAGTAGTCCCGGGACCGCGACCTACGAGCAGTACTTC. It is translated as CASSPGTATYEQYF.

The chain's CDR3 is CASSQGGAGRFYGYTF. DNA for the CDR3: TGTGCCAGCAGCCAAGGGGGGGCAGGGAGATTCTATGGCTACACCTTC. The chain couples TRBV9 to TRBJ1-2; TRBD1 might be the D (6 bases). V was pared by 4 bases and J by 4 bases, with 20 bases between. The length of the CDR3 is 16 residues. Germline V lookup: CDR1 SGDLS, CDR2 YYNGEE.

In this sample, this clone turned up a few times. The chain carries TRBV19 and TRBJ2-2; D gene ambiguous. The V end lost 1 base, the J end lost 5 bases, and 8 bases lay between the germline ends. CDR3 length: 14 amino acids. Germline V CDR1 and CDR2: LNHDA, SQIVND (reference sequence). CDR3: CASSIVGWTGELFF. The DNA of the CDR3 is TGTGCCAGTAGTATAGTGGGTTGGACCGGGGAGCTGTTTTTT. Using reference TRBV19 and TRBJ2-2 for the parts outside the CDR3, the full variable domain is DGGITQSPKYLFRKEGQNVTLSCEQNLNHDAMYWYRQDPGQGLRLIYYSQIVNDFQKGDIAEGYSVSREKKESFPLTVTSAQKNPTAFYLCASSIVGWTGELFFGEGSRLTVL.

V usage is TRBV2 and J usage is TRBJ1-1; possibly TRBD1 for D (5 bases). Trimming cost V 6 bases and J 0 bases, with 8 bases left between them. In germline, CDR1 is SNHLY, CDR2 FYNNEI. This CDR3 has 13 residues. CDR3 nucleotides: TGTGCCAGCAGGGCAGGGTTGAACACTGAAGCTTTCTTT. Translation gives CASRAGLNTEAFF.

The chain links TRBV5-6 to TRBJ1-2, with D unclear. This CDR3 has 12 amino acids. Germline lookup yields CDR1 SGHDT and CDR2 YYEEEE. The V and J ends lost 2 bases and 6 bases respectively, with 8 bases between them. In nucleotides, the CDR3 is TGTGCCAGCAGCTTAGGAGATGATGGCTACACCTTC. Protein: CASSLGDDGYTF.

CDR3 in DNA: TGTGCCAGCAGCTTATGGGGGGGTGACATTCAGTACTTC. As protein: CASSLWGGDIQYF. J is TRBJ2-4 and V is TRBV7-9; TRBD2 matches at 7 bases. The CDR3 sequence is 13 residues long. Unmatched junction bases numbered 3, after V lost 2 bases and J lost 8 bases. The germline V gene has CDR1 SEHNR and CDR2 FQNEAQ (reference sequence).

This chain connects TRBV7-8 to TRBJ1-1; D not certain. Germline assignment: CDR1 SGHVS and CDR2 FQNEAQ. The CDR3 covers 14 residues. Trimming took 0 bases from V and 0 from J, leaving 5 bases between them. The CDR3 DNA is TGTGCCAGCAGCTTAGCAGGGATGAACACTGAAGCTTTCTTT. It is translated as CASSLAGMNTEAFF.